This T cell receptor beta chain was sequenced during a study of blood T cells in healthy people across ages. Study results and limitations: With age, beta diversity per million T cells declined roughly linearly, significantly by approximately 40.

Together with a sample-barcoded 5' primer, a J-beta primer mix was included in a second PCR lasting roughly 6 to 12 cycles. TCRdb processed the 5' RACE reads anew with MiXCR; each CDR3 protein has one entry. The profile shows just over 800,000 distinct CDR3 sequences, approximately 59% of them singletons. Concerning this clonotype itself: Antigen: not known.

Trimming took 4 bases from V and 1 from J, leaving 7 bases between them. The CDR3 totals 12 residues. Germline values: CDR1 SQVTM, CDR2 ANQGSEA. V is TRBV29-1 and J is TRBJ1-1; the D is unclear. Sequencing was performed on blood. The clonotype comes from a man aged 25 to 40 in good health. CDR3 amino acids: CSVALSNTEAFF. DNA for the CDR3: TGCAGCGTTGCGCTATCGAACACTGAAGCTTTCTTT.